This TCR beta chain was captured in a study of T cells in Graves' hyperthyroidism and ophthalmopathy. The study defined stable Graves' hyperthyroidism as no ophthalmopathy progression within 18 months. Trimming cost V 4 bases and J 4 bases, with 13 bases left between them. Germline V gene data show CDR1 as DFQATT and CDR2 as SNEGSKA (reference sequence). CDR3 length: 13 amino acids. RNA transcripts served as the template for amplifying TCR beta CDR3 regions. With the HTBI primer set, the TCR CDR3 went through a first round of RT-PCR. TCRdb re-derived calls from the multiplex PCR reads in MiXCR, one entry per CDR3 protein. The sample shows hundreds of thousands of distinct CDR3 sequences, 13% to 15% of them seen only once. This clonotype occurred many times.

This chain links TRBV20-1 with TRBJ1-1; possibly TRBD1 for D (6 bases). Source material: blood. This sequence originates from a woman between 18 and 29 years old with Graves' hyperthyroidism. CDR3 coding DNA: TGCAGTGCTACGGGGGCCTGGGGCACTGAAGCTTTCTTT. Its translation is CSATGAWGTEAFF.